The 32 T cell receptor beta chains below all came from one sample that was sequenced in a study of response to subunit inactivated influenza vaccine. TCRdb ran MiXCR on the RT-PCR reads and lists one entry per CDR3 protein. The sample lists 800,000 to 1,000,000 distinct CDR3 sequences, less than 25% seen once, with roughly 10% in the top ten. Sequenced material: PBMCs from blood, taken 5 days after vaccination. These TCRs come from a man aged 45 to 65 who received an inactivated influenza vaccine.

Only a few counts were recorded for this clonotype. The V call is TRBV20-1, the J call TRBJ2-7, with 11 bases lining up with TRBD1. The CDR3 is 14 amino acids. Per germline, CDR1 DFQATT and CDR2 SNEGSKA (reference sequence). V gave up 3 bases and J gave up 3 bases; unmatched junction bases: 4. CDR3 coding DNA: TGCAGTGCTAGGGCCGGGACAGGGGGCTACGAGCAGTACTTC. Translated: CSARAGTGGYEQYF.

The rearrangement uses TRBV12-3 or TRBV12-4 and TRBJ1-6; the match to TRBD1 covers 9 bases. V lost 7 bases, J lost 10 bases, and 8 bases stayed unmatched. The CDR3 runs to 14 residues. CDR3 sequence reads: CASTYTGGESPLHF. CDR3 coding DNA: TGTGCCAGCACTTATACAGGGGGCGAATCACCCCTCCACTTT.

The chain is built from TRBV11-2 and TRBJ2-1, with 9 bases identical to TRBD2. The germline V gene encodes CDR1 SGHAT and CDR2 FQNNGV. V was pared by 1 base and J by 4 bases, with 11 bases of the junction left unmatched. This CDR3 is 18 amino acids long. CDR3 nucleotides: TGTGCCAGCAGCTTAGGGAGCGGGGGGCTGACTTTATACAATGAGCAGTTCTTC. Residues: CASSLGSGGLTLYNEQFF.

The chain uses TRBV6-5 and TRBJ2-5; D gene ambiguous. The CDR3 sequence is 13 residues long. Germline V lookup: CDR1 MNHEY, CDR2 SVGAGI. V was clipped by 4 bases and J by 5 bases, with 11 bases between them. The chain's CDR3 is CASSSVSRETQYF. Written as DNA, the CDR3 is TGTGCCAGCAGTTCCGTATCAAGGGAGACCCAGTACTTC.

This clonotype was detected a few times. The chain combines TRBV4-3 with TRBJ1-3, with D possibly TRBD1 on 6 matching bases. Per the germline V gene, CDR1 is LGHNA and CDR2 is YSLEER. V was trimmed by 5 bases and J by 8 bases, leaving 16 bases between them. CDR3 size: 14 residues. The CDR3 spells CASSARGGGDTIYF. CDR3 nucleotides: TGCGCCAGCAGCGCAAGAGGAGGGGGAGACACCATATATTTT.

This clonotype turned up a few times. The CDR3 DNA is TGCAGCGTTGAAGATTATGGCAGACTTGCAACTAATGAAAAACTGTTTTTT. This gives the protein CSVEDYGRLATNEKLFF. The gene calls are TRBV29-1 and TRBJ1-4, with unresolved D. Between the trimmed V and J ends, which lost 0 bases and 0 bases, there was a span of 14 bases. Germline V CDR1 and CDR2: SQVTM, ANQGSEA. This CDR3 is 17 amino acids long.

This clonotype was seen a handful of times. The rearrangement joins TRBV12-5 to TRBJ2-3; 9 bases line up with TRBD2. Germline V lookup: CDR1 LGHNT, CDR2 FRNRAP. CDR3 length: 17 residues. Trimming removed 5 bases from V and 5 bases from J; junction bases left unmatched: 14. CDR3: CASGTWTSEGRGDTQYF. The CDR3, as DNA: TGTGCTAGTGGTACCTGGACTAGCGAAGGTCGTGGAGATACGCAGTATTTT.

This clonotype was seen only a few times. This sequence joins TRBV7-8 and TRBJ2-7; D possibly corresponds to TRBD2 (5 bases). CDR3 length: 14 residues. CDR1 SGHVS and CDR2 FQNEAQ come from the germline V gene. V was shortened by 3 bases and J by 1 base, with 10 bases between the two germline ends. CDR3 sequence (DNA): TGTGCCAGCAGCTTGTACGGGGAGTCCTACGAGCAGTACTTC. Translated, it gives CASSLYGESYEQYF. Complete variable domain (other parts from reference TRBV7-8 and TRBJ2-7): GAGVSQSPRYKVAKRGQDVALRCDPISGHVSLFWYQQALGQGPEFLTYFQNEAQLDKSGLPSDRFFAERPEGSVSTLKIQRTQQEDSAVYLCASSLYGESYEQYFGPGTRLTVT.

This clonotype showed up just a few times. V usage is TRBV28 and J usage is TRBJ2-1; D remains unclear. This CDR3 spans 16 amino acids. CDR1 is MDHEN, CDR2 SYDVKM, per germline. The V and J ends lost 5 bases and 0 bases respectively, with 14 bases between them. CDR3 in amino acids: CASSPIWVISYNEQFF. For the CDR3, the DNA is TGTGCCAGCAGTCCAATCTGGGTGATCTCCTACAATGAGCAGTTCTTC.

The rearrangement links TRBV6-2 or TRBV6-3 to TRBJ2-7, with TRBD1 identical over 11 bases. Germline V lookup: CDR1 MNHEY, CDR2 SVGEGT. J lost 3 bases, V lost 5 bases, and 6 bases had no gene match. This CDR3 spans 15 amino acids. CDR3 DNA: TGTGCCAGCAGTGACCGGGACAGGGGGAACTACGAGCAGTACTTC. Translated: CASSDRDRGNYEQYF.

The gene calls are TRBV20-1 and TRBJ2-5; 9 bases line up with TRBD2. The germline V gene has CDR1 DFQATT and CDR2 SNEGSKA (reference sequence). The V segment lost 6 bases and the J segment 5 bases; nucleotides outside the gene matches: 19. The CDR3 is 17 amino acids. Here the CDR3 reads CSATGRGIAGELETQYF. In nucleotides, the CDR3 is TGCAGTGCCACGGGACGGGGTATAGCGGGGGAGTTGGAGACCCAGTACTTC.

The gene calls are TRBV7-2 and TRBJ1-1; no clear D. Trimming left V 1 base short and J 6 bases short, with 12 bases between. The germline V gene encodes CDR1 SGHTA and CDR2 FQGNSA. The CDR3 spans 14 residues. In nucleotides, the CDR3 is TGTGCCAGCAGCTTAGGGGCAGGTATAGCTGAAGCTTTCTTT. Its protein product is CASSLGAGIAEAFF. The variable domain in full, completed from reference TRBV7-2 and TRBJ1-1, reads GAGVSQSPSNKVTEKGKDVELRCDPISGHTALYWYRQSLGQGLEFLIYFQGNSAPDKSGLPSDRFSAERTGGSVSTLTIQRTQQEDSAVYLCASSLGAGIAEAFFGQGTRLTVV.

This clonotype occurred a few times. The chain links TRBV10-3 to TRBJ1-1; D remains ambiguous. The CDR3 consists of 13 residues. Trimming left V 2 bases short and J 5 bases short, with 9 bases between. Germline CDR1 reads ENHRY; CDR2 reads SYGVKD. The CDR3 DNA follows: TGTGCCATCAGTGAGGAGGGAAGAACTGAAGCTTTCTTT. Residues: CAISEEGRTEAFF.

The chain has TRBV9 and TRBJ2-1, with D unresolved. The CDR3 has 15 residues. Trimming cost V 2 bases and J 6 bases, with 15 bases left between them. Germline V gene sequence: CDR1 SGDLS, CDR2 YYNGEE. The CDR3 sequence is CASSVATVGINEQFF. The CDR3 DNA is TGTGCCAGCAGCGTGGCCACGGTGGGGATCAATGAGCAGTTCTTC.

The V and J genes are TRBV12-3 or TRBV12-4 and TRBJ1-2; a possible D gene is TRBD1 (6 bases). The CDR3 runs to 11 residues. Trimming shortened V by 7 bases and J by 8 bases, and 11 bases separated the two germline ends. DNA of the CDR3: TGTGCCAGCACCTTGGGGGGCGGCTACACCTTC. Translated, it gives CASTLGGGYTF.

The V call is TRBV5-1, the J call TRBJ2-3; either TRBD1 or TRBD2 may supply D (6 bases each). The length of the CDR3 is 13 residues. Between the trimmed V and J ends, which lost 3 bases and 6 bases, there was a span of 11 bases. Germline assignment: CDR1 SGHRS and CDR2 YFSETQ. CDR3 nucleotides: TGCGCCAGCAGCTCGGGGGACATCGATACGCAGTATTTT. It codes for CASSSGDIDTQYF.

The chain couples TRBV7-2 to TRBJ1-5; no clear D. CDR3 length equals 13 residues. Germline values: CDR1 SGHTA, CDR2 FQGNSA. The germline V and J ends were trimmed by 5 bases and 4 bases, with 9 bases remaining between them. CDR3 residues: CASSPWVNQPQHF. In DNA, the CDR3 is TGTGCCAGCAGCCCTTGGGTGAATCAGCCCCAGCATTTT. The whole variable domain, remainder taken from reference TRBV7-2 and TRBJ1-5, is GAGVSQSPSNKVTEKGKDVELRCDPISGHTALYWYRQSLGQGLEFLIYFQGNSAPDKSGLPSDRFSAERTGGSVSTLTIQRTQQEDSAVYLCASSPWVNQPQHFGDGTRLSIL.

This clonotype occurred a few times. The CDR3 protein is CSANTDRAISYEQYF. In DNA, the CDR3 is TGCAGTGCAAATACGGACAGGGCGATCTCCTACGAGCAGTACTTC. The V gene is TRBV20-1, the J gene TRBJ2-7; the match to TRBD1 covers 8 bases. Germline loops: CDR1 DFQATT, CDR2 SNEGSKA (reference sequence). The trim removed 6 bases at V and 0 bases at J, leaving 10 bases unmatched. This CDR3 region has 15 residues.

CDR3 in DNA: TGTGCCAGCAGTCGTTCAGGGTTTGAGCAGTTCTTC. This translates into CASSRSGFEQFF. V is TRBV6-6 and J is TRBJ2-1; D is perhaps TRBD1 (5 bases). Trimming took off 5 bases at V and 9 bases at J, with 11 bases between the two ends. The CDR3 is made up of 12 amino acids. CDR1 is MNHNY and CDR2 is SVGAGI in the germline V gene (reference sequence).

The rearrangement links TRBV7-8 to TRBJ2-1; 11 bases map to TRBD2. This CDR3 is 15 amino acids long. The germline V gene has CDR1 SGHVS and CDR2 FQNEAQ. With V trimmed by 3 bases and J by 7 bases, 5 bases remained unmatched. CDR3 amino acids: CASSFRTSGLNEQFF. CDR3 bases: TGTGCCAGCAGCTTCCGGACTAGCGGGTTAAATGAGCAGTTCTTC.

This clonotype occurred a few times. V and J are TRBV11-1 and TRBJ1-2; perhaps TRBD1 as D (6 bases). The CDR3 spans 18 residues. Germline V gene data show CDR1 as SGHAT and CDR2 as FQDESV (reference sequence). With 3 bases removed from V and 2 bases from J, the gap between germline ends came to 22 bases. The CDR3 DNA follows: TGTGCCAGCAGCTTTTTGAGTGGTGCAGGGGCTTTCAACTATGGCTACACCTTC. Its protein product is CASSFLSGAGAFNYGYTF.

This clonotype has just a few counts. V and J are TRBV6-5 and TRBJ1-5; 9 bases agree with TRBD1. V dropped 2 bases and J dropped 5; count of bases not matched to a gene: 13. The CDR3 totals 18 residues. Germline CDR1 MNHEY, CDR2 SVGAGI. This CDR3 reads CASSYTDRDRDSDQPQHF. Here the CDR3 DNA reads TGTGCCAGCAGTTACACAGACCGGGACAGGGATTCGGATCAGCCCCAGCATTTT.

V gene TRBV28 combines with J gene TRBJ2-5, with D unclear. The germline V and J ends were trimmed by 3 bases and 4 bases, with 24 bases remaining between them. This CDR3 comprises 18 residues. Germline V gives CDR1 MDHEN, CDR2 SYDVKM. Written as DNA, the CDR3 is TGTGCCAGCAGTTTTCCCCTCCGTTTGGCTTCAGGTGGAGAGACCCAGTACTTC. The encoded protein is CASSFPLRLASGGETQYF.

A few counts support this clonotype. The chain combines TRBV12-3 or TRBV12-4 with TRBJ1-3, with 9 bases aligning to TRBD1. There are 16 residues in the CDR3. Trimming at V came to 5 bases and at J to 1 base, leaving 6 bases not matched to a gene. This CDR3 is CASSPQTGGSGNTIYF. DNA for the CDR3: TGTGCCAGCAGTCCTCAGACAGGGGGTTCTGGAAACACCATATATTTT.

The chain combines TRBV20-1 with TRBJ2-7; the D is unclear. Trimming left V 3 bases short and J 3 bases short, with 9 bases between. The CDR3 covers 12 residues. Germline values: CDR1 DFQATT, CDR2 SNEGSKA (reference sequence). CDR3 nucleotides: TGCAGTGCTAGGCAACTCAGCTACGAGCAGTACTTC. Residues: CSARQLSYEQYF.

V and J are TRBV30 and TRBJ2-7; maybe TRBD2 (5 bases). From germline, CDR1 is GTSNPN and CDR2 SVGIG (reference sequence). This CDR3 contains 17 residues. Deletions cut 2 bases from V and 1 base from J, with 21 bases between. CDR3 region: CAWSPKRYTGDSYEQYF. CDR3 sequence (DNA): TGTGCCTGGAGTCCGAAACGATATACCGGGGATTCCTACGAGCAGTACTTC.

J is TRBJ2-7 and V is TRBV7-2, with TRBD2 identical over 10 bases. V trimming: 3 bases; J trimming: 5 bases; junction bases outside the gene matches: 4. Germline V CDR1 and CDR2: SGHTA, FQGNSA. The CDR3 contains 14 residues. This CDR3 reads CASSFVGLADEQYF. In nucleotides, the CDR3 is TGTGCCAGCAGCTTTGTCGGACTAGCGGACGAGCAGTACTTC.

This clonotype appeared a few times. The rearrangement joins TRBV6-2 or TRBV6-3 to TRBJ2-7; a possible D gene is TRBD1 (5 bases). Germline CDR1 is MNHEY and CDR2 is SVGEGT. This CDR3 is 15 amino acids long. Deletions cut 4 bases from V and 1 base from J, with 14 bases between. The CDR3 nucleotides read TGTGCCAGCAGTTCCCCTCAGGGCAAGTCCTACGAGCAGTACTTC. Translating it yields CASSSPQGKSYEQYF.

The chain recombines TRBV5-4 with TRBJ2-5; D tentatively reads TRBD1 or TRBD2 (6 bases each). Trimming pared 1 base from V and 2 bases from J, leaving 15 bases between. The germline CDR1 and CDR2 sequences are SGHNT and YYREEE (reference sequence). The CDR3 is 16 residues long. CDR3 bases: TGTGCCAGCAGCTTGTACCCGGGGGCCCGGCAAGAGACCCAGTACTTC. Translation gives CASSLYPGARQETQYF. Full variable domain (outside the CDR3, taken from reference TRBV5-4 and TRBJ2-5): ETGVTQSPTHLIKTRGQQVTLRCSSQSGHNTVSWYQQALGQGPQFIFQYYREEENGRGNFPPRFSGLQFPNYSSELNVNALELDDSALYLCASSLYPGARQETQYFGPGTRLLVL.

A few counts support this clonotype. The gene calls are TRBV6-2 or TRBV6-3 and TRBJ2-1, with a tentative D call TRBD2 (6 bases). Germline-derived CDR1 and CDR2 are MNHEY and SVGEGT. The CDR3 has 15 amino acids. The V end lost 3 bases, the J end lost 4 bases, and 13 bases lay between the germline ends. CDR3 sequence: CASSYTVRGYNEQFF. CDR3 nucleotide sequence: TGTGCCAGCAGTTATACTGTGCGGGGTTACAATGAGCAGTTCTTC.

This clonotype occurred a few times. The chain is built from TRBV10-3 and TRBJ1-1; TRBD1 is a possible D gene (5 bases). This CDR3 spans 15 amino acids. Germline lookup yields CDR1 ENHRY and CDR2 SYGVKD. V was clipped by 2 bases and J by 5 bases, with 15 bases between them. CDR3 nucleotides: TGTGCCATCAGTGAGATCGACGGGACTGCAACTGAAGCTTTCTTT. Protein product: CAISEIDGTATEAFF.

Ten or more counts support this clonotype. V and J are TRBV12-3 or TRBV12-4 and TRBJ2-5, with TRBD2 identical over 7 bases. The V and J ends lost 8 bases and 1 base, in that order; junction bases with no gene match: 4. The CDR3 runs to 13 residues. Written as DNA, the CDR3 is TGTGCCAGCGGCTGGACTAGCCAAGAGACCCAGTACTTC. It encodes CASGWTSQETQYF.